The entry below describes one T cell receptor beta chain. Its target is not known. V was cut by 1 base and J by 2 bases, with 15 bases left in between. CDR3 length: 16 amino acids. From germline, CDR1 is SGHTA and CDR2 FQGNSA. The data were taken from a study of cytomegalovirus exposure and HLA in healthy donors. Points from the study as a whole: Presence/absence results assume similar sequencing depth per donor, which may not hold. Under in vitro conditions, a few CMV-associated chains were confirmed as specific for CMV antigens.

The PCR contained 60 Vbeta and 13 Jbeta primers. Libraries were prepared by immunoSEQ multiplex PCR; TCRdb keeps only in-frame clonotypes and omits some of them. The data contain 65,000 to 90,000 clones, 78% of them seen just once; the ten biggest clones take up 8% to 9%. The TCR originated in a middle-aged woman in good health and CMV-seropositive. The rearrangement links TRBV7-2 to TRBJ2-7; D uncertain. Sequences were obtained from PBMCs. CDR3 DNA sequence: TGTGCCAGCAGCTTAGGCCGGAAGGAGTATACCTACGAGCAGTACTTC. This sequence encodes CASSLGRKEYTYEQYF.